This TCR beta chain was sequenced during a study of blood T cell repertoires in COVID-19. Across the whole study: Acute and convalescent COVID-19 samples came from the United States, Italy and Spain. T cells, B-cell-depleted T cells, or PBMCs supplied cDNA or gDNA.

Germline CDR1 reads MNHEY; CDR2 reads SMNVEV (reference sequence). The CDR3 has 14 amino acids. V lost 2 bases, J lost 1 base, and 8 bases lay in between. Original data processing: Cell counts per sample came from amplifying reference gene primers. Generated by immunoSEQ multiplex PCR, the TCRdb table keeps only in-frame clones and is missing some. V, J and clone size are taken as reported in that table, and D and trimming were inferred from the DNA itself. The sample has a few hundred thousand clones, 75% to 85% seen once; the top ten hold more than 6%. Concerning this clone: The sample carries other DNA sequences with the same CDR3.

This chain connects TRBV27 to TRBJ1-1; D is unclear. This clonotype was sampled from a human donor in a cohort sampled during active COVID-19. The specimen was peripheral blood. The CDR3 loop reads CASSLGQSNTEAFF. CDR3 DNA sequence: TGTGCCAGCAGTTTAGGGCAGTCGAACACTGAAGCTTTCTTT.